This paragraph reports one TCR beta chain. Its antigen is as yet unknown. The data were obtained in a study of blood T cells in healthy people across ages. Then a second PCR, running about 7 to 11 cycles, was carried out with a sample-barcoded 5' primer and a J-beta primer mix. At least 2.5 million CDR3-containing paired-end reads were obtained per sample. One entry per CDR3 protein results from TCRdb running MiXCR on the 5' RACE reads. The sample has 650,000 to 800,000 distinct CDR3 sequences, around 42% seen once; the top ten hold nearly 20%. Study-wide findings and caveats: Roughly linearly, TCR beta diversity per million T cells fell as age increased. Fewer expanded clones and more diversity marked long-lived versus aged donors.

This CDR3 comprises 13 residues. The germline V and J ends were trimmed by 5 bases and 8 bases, with 10 bases remaining between them. CDR1 and CDR2 (germline): MNHEY, SVGEGT. The sequencing input was blood. This chain uses TRBV6-2 or TRBV6-3 with TRBJ1-6, with a weak D call TRBD1 (5 bases). The receptor was isolated from a man aged 55 to 69 in good health. CDR3 sequence: CASSPQGYSPLHF. The DNA of the CDR3 is TGTGCCAGCAGTCCTCAGGGTTATTCACCCCTCCACTTT.